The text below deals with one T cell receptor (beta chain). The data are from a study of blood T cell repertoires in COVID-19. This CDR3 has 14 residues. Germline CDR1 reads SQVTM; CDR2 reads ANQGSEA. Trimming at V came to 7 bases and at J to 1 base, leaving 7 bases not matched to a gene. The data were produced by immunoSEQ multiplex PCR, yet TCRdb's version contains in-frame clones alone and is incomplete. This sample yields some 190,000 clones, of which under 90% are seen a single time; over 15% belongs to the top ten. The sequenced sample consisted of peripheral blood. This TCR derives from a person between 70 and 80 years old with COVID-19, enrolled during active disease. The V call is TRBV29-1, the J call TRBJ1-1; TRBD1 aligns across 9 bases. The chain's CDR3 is CSGGQGRSNTEAFF. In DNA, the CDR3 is TGCAGCGGTGGACAGGGGCGTTCGAACACTGAAGCTTTCTTT.